This TCR beta chain was captured by sequencing in a study of blood T cell repertoires in COVID-19 (dated by TCRdb to about 2020). About the study as a whole: The collaborator samples originated in the United States, Italy and Spain and spanned the acute and convalescent phases of COVID-19. The repertoires were made available in a free public database intended to serve as a resource for research on the immune response to SARS-CoV-2. Subjects who had been exposed to COVID-19, were actively infected with it, or had recovered from it provided the deeply sampled blood TCRbeta repertoires that made up the dataset. The prospective study material was composed of cDNA or gDNA derived from T cells, B-cell-depleted T cells, or PBMCs. Where available, HLA class I and class II types were taken from metadata supplied by the sample provider and were not determined by assay-based typing. A de-identified subject ID, COVID-19 status, age in years and sex were almost always included in the sample metadata. The samples were drawn from the first 160 participants of the ongoing ImmuneRACE study and from 1,254 subjects provided by 6 global collaborators. Beyond this particular receptor, the publication reports: The quantity of clinical and demographic metadata differed by source and by participant and was supplied without curation.

Each collaborating institution followed its own protocols to collect whole blood in K2EDTA tubes. For TCRbeta analysis, collaborators shipped samples in one of three forms: frozen whole blood, isolated PBMCs, or DNA extracted from either of those sample types. TCRbeta CDR3 regions were amplified from genomic DNA using the immunoSEQ Assay, a bias-controlled multiplex PCR. Per the authors' processing: The number of nucleated cells in each sample was estimated by amplification of reference gene primers within the assay. To quantify the absolute abundance of each unique TCRbeta CDR3 rearrangement, sequence reads were collapsed and filtered. For each sample, productive Simpson clonality was calculated as the square root of Simpson's diversity index over productive rearrangements. TCRdb retrieved this table from immuneACCESS and kept in-frame rearrangements only. Not all clones are present; in checked studies, unresolved V genes account for under half, and no reason is known for the remainder. The V and J calls and clone size were taken over from that table, and D and trimming were inferred from the DNA. The sample records some 74,000 clones, 80% of which are singletons. Of the sample, about an eighth falls within the top ten clones.

The germline V gene sets CDR1 to SGHRS and CDR2 to YFSETQ. Spanning cysteine to phenylalanine, the CDR3 consists of 16 amino acids. The kept DNA is CDR3 alone, 48 bases in frame from the first base. Trimming takes 4 bases from V and 1 base from J, and the germline ends sit 17 bases apart. Regarding this clone: Its antigen is unknown. The input lacks base qualities; no much larger clone sits a single base away.

The sample taken for sequencing was peripheral blood. This TCR was recovered from a human donor in a cohort sampled during active COVID-19. The chain is encoded by TRBV5-1 joined to TRBJ1-1, and TRBD1 may be the D gene, going by 5 matching bases. The CDR3 in this case is CASSQGVLVGNTEAFF. The sequence in DNA is TGCGCCAGCAGCCAAGGGGTGTTAGTTGGGAACACTGAAGCTTTCTTT.